Below, 10 T cell receptor beta chains from the same sample are listed, as sequenced in a study of CD8 T cells in Susac syndrome. Random-hexamer reverse transcription was applied to about 0.5 to 1 ug RNA. A single record per CDR3 protein comes from TCRdb applying MiXCR to the immunoSEQ multiplex PCR reads. The table records roughly 250,000 distinct CDR3 sequences, 90% to 96% of them present only once. The sequenced sample consisted of CD4+ T cells from PBMCs. The receptors derive from a human donor with Susac syndrome.

This rearrangement joins TRBV25-1 to TRBJ2-1; 8 bases align to TRBD1. V was clipped by 3 bases and J by 7 bases; unmatched bases: 8. The CDR3 is made up of 15 amino acids. Germline values: CDR1 MGHDK, CDR2 SYGVNS. The CDR3 loop is CASSEGQGALNEQFF. CDR3 in DNA: TGTGCCAGCAGTGAGGGCCAGGGGGCTTTGAATGAGCAGTTCTTC.

V is TRBV12-3 or TRBV12-4 and J is TRBJ2-1; perhaps TRBD2 as D (6 bases). The CDR3 contains 16 residues. V was cut by 7 bases and J by 4 bases, with 20 bases left in between. The CDR3 loop reads CASTPPRGIRYNEQFF. The DNA for the CDR3 is TGTGCCAGCACCCCTCCTCGGGGGATAAGGTACAATGAGCAGTTCTTC.

This clonotype was seen a single time. J is TRBJ2-7 and V is TRBV9; D is perhaps TRBD2 (7 bases). The CDR3 totals 15 residues. Germline V lookup: CDR1 SGDLS, CDR2 YYNGEE. The V and J ends lost 3 bases and 6 bases respectively, with 19 bases between them. CDR3 nucleotide sequence: TGTGCCAGCAGCGAGACCGGGGGGCGCGCCTTCGAGCAGTACTTC. Amino acids: CASSETGGRAFEQYF.

This rearrangement joins TRBV5-1 to TRBJ2-1; the D gene could be TRBD1 or TRBD2 (6 bases each). Trimming took 1 base from V and 0 from J, leaving 11 bases between them. CDR1 and CDR2 from the germline V gene are SGHRS and YFSETQ. The CDR3 is 16 amino acids. Here the CDR3 reads CASSLKGEVSYNEQFF. The CDR3 nucleotides read TGCGCCAGCAGCTTGAAGGGGGAGGTCTCCTACAATGAGCAGTTCTTC.

V and J are TRBV20-1 and TRBJ2-3; D is ambiguous. The germline gives CDR1 DFQATT, CDR2 SNEGSKA (reference sequence). This CDR3 comprises 13 residues. The CDR3: CSVHGIHTDTQYF. The CDR3 DNA follows: TGCAGCGTTCACGGCATACACACAGATACGCAGTATTTT.

The chain couples TRBV18 to TRBJ2-1; D is possibly TRBD2 (5 bases). Germline CDR1 is KGHSH and CDR2 is LQKENI. This CDR3 has 15 amino acids. The V end was cut by 0 bases, the J end by 5 bases, with 11 bases between. The CDR3 here is CASSPPEVAHNEQFF. The CDR3 coding sequence is TGTGCCAGCTCACCACCGGAGGTAGCGCACAATGAGCAGTTCTTC.

This chain joins TRBV20-1 and TRBJ2-5; the match to TRBD2 covers 11 bases. The trim removed 6 bases at V and 5 bases at J, leaving 14 bases unmatched. The CDR3 totals 16 residues. Germline V gives CDR1 DFQATT, CDR2 SNEGSKA (reference sequence). The CDR3 protein is CSASSIAGGPVETQYF. Here the CDR3 DNA reads TGCAGTGCAAGTAGTATAGCGGGAGGGCCCGTGGAGACCCAGTACTTC.

V gene TRBV29-1 combines with J gene TRBJ2-5; 8 nucleotides line up with TRBD2. Germline lookup yields CDR1 SQVTM and CDR2 ANQGSEA. J gave up 2 bases and V 6 bases, and 11 bases lay outside the gene matches. There are 15 residues in the CDR3. The CDR3 sequence is CSVDVAGRIQETQYF. CDR3 sequence (DNA): TGCAGCGTCGACGTAGCGGGAAGGATTCAAGAGACCCAGTACTTC.

This chain links TRBV12-3 or TRBV12-4 with TRBJ2-7, with D hard to call. V was clipped by 7 bases and J by 3 bases, with 10 bases between them. There are 12 residues in the CDR3. The CDR3 region has the DNA TGTGCCAGCACGACCTCACGCTACGAGCAGTACTTC. Amino acid sequence: CASTTSRYEQYF.

The CDR3 DNA reads as TGCGCCAGCAGTGGGGAGACAGACCATAGCAATCAGCCCCAGCATTTT. Protein product: CASSGETDHSNQPQHF. The V call is TRBV10-2, the J call TRBJ1-5; a weak D match, TRBD1 (5 bases). Germline loops: CDR1 WSHSY, CDR2 SAAADI. The ends were cut back, 4 bases at V and 0 bases at J, with 13 bases in the middle. The CDR3 is 16 amino acids.